The 26 T cell receptor beta chains reported below all come from one sample, sequenced in a study of T cells in Graves' hyperthyroidism and ophthalmopathy. Amplification targeted TCR beta CDR3 regions from RNA transcripts. HTBI primers were used for first-round RT-PCR of the TCR CDR3. TCRdb passed the multiplex PCR reads through MiXCR, listing each CDR3 protein once. The profile covers 460,000 or so distinct CDR3 sequences, with about an eighth appearing a single time and around a sixth taken by the ten largest. The sequencing input was blood. All receptors derive from a woman aged 18-29 years with Graves' hyperthyroidism.

This clonotype has a count of ten or more. The DNA of the CDR3 is TGTGCCAGCAGCCCCAGCTCCGTAGAGACCCAGTACTTC. The encoded protein is CASSPSSVETQYF. The chain employs TRBV3-1 and TRBJ2-5; D remains unclear. Germline V gene lookup returns CDR1 LGHDT and CDR2 YNNKEL (reference sequence). V gave up 4 bases and J gave up 4 bases, with 10 bases separating them. The CDR3 has 13 amino acids.

This clonotype was detected ten times or more. The V call is TRBV6-1, the J call TRBJ2-1; TRBD2 might be the D (6 bases). Trimming left V 7 bases short and J 10 bases short, with 32 bases between. There are 18 residues in the CDR3. CDR1 and CDR2 from the germline V gene are MNHNS and SASEGT. The chain's CDR3 is CASIRGLSGTHGGHEQFF. The CDR3 nucleotides read TGTGCCAGCATTCGGGGCCTCTCCGGGACCCACGGAGGGCACGAGCAGTTCTTC.

This clonotype came up many times. The V and J genes are TRBV20-1 and TRBJ2-7; D unresolved. The CDR3 length is 11 residues. Germline assignment: CDR1 DFQATT and CDR2 SNEGSKA (reference sequence). Trimming left V 3 bases short and J 3 bases short, with 6 bases between. This CDR3 reads CSASYDYEQYF. CDR3 coding DNA: TGCAGTGCTAGTTACGACTACGAGCAGTACTTC.

The chain recombines TRBV11-2 with TRBJ2-3; perhaps TRBD1 as D (6 bases). V lost 7 bases, J lost 3 bases, and 14 bases lay in between. Germline CDR1 reads SGHAT; CDR2 reads FQNNGV. The CDR3 consists of 14 residues. CDR3 sequence: CASTNQRGTDTQYF. DNA for the CDR3: TGTGCCAGCACCAATCAAAGGGGGACAGATACGCAGTATTTT.

This clonotype was observed a handful of times. The chain has TRBV6-2 or TRBV6-3 and TRBJ1-5; no clear D. The CDR3 totals 17 residues. Germline V gives CDR1 MNHEY, CDR2 SVGEGT. Trimming took off 0 bases at V and 3 bases at J, with 15 bases between the two ends. CDR3 amino acids: CASSYSIRQFYNQPQHF. DNA for the CDR3: TGTGCCAGCAGTTACTCGATCCGGCAGTTTTACAATCAGCCCCAGCATTTT.

This clonotype was seen ten or more times. V is TRBV3-1 and J is TRBJ2-7, with TRBD1 as a possible D gene (6 bases). With 1 base removed from V and 0 bases from J, the gap between germline ends came to 10 bases. The CDR3 has 15 amino acids. The germline V gene has CDR1 LGHDT and CDR2 YNNKEL (reference sequence). CDR3: CASSQGQGSSYEQYF. DNA for the CDR3: TGTGCCAGCAGCCAAGGGCAGGGGAGCTCCTACGAGCAGTACTTC.

This clonotype was seen ten or more times. The chain recombines TRBV9 with TRBJ2-7, with TRBD2 identical over 9 bases. V gave up 0 bases and J gave up 1 base; unmatched junction bases: 2. The CDR3 is made up of 15 amino acids. Germline values: CDR1 SGDLS, CDR2 YYNGEE. CDR3 sequence reads: CASSVGLAASYEQYF. In nucleotides, the CDR3 is TGTGCCAGCAGCGTAGGACTAGCGGCGTCCTACGAGCAGTACTTC. The entire variable domain, with the rest obtained from reference TRBV9 and TRBJ2-7, is as follows: DSGVTQTPKHLITATGQRVTLRCSPRSGDLSVYWYQQSLDQGLQFLIQYYNGEERAKGNILERFSAQQFPDLHSELNLSSLELGDSALYFCASSVGLAASYEQYFGPGTRLTVT.

There are many counts of this clonotype. The chain recombines TRBV9 with TRBJ2-5; the D is unclear. V dropped 0 bases and J dropped 4 bases, with 16 bases sitting between them. Germline CDR1 reads SGDLS; CDR2 reads YYNGEE. The CDR3 runs to 16 residues. The CDR3 nucleotides read TGTGCCAGCAGCGTAGGCGTGGCAGGAGCCGGAGAGACCCAGTACTTC. It yields the protein CASSVGVAGAGETQYF. Full variable domain (rest looked up from reference TRBV9 and TRBJ2-5): DSGVTQTPKHLITATGQRVTLRCSPRSGDLSVYWYQQSLDQGLQFLIQYYNGEERAKGNILERFSAQQFPDLHSELNLSSLELGDSALYFCASSVGVAGAGETQYFGPGTRLLVL.

This chain connects TRBV6-1 to TRBJ2-3; D is uncertain. Germline assignment: CDR1 MNHNS and CDR2 SASEGT. CDR3 size: 18 residues. V shed 1 base and J shed 1 base, with 18 bases lying between them. DNA of the CDR3: TGTGCCAGCAGTGAAGAATGGCGTTCCAGAAGGCGCACAGATACGCAGTATTTT. It yields the protein CASSEEWRSRRRTDTQYF.

Remarks on this clonotype: An end of the junction does not agree with germline; a read error may underlie this. The chain uses TRBV27 and TRBJ2-1, with TRBD2 identical over 15 bases. The CDR3 extends over 15 amino acids. Per the germline V gene, CDR1 is MNHEY and CDR2 is SMNVEV (reference sequence). The CDR3 DNA sequence: TGTGGCAGCAGTTTCCGGACTAGCGGGAGGGATGAGCAGTTCTTC. As protein: CGSSFRTSGRDEQFF.

The chain uses TRBV4-2 and TRBJ2-3; no firm D call. Germline V lookup: CDR1 LGHNA, CDR2 YNFKEQ. Trimming removed 1 base from V and 5 bases from J, with 7 bases in between. This CDR3 is 13 amino acids long. The CDR3 reads CASSQADEDTQYF. The CDR3 DNA is TGTGCCAGCAGCCAAGCAGATGAAGATACGCAGTATTTT.

This clonotype was counted ten times or more. This sequence joins TRBV10-3 and TRBJ1-2; D is possibly TRBD1 (5 bases). This CDR3 is built from 15 residues. CDR1 and CDR2 from the germline V gene are ENHRY and SYGVKD. The V gene lost 4 bases and the J gene lost 3 bases, with 15 bases spanning the gap. CDR3 region: CAISGVGAFDYGYTF. For the CDR3, the DNA is TGTGCCATCAGTGGGGTAGGGGCCTTCGACTATGGCTACACCTTC.

This clonotype appeared a few times. The chain combines TRBV19 with TRBJ1-2; TRBD1 agrees at 10 bases. Germline V gene lookup returns CDR1 LNHDA and CDR2 SQIVND (reference sequence). This CDR3 is 15 amino acids long. Trimming at V came to 7 bases and at J to 4 bases, leaving 9 bases not matched to a gene. The CDR3 is CASMRTGGAPYGYTF. CDR3 DNA: TGTGCCAGTATGAGGACAGGGGGTGCTCCCTATGGCTACACCTTC.

In its sample, this clonotype was seen a few times. This sequence joins TRBV3-1 and TRBJ2-1; 10 bases line up with TRBD1. Germline lookup yields CDR1 LGHDT and CDR2 YNNKEL (reference sequence). This CDR3 contains 15 residues. V gave up 1 base and J gave up 7 bases; unmatched junction bases: 4. CDR3 DNA sequence: TGTGCCAGCAGCCAAGCTCGGGGACAGGGGAATGAGCAGTTCTTC. Its protein is CASSQARGQGNEQFF.

This clonotype has at least ten counts. The chain combines TRBV12-3 or TRBV12-4 with TRBJ1-1, with TRBD1 matching over 8 bases. CDR3 length: 14 residues. The junction had 5 bases not matched to a gene; V was cut back by 7 bases and J by 1 base. This chain's CDR3 is CASNSGGPNTEAFF. CDR3 DNA sequence: TGTGCCAGCAATTCAGGGGGCCCGAACACTGAAGCTTTCTTT.

This clonotype has a count of ten or more. The rearrangement links TRBV7-2 to TRBJ1-1, with D perhaps TRBD1 (5 bases). Looked up from germline, CDR1 is SGHTA and CDR2 is FQGNSA. Between the trimmed V and J ends, which lost 2 bases and 1 base, there was a span of 11 bases. The CDR3 contains 15 residues. In DNA, the CDR3 is TGTGCCAGCAGCTTAACGTGGACATCGAACACTGAAGCTTTCTTT. Amino acid sequence: CASSLTWTSNTEAFF. Full variable domain (remainder filled in from reference TRBV7-2 and TRBJ1-1): GAGVSQSPSNKVTEKGKDVELRCDPISGHTALYWYRQSLGQGLEFLIYFQGNSAPDKSGLPSDRFSAERTGGSVSTLTIQRTQQEDSAVYLCASSLTWTSNTEAFFGQGTRLTVV.

This clonotype was detected a few times. V and J are TRBV5-1 and TRBJ2-1; a possible D gene is TRBD2 (6 bases). Trimming stripped 0 bases from V and 4 bases from J, with 14 bases between. Germline lookup yields CDR1 SGHRS and CDR2 YFSETQ. This CDR3 has 16 amino acids. The CDR3 DNA follows: TGCGCCAGCAGCTTGGCCCCTAGCGAACGGTACAATGAGCAGTTCTTC. Translating it yields CASSLAPSERYNEQFF.

The chain employs TRBV3-1 and TRBJ1-4; D not resolved. The CDR3 loop spans 20 amino acids. The germline V and J ends were trimmed by 0 bases and 0 bases, with 20 bases remaining between them. Germline CDR1 reads LGHDT; CDR2 reads YNNKEL (reference sequence). CDR3 sequence: CASSQDTARYRIATNEKLFF. The CDR3 nucleotides read TGTGCCAGCAGCCAAGACACAGCGAGGTATCGGATCGCAACTAATGAAAAACTGTTTTTT. The full variable domain, completed using reference TRBV3-1 and TRBJ1-4, is DTAVSQTPKYLVTQMGNDKSIKCEQNLGHDTMYWYKQDSKKFLKIMFSYNNKELIINETVPNRFSPKSPDKAHLNLHINSLELGDSAVYFCASSQDTARYRIATNEKLFFGSGTQLSVL.

This clonotype came up many times. The chain combines TRBV30 with TRBJ1-4; possible D gene TRBD1, 5 bases. CDR1 and CDR2 from the germline V gene are GTSNPN and SVGIG (reference sequence). The CDR3 consists of 14 residues. V lost 3 bases, J lost 1 base, and 9 bases lay in between. Here the CDR3 DNA reads TGTGCCTGGAGCGCGACAGTAACTAATGAAAAACTGTTTTTT. Protein: CAWSATVTNEKLFF.

This clonotype was counted ten times or more. The chain combines TRBV11-3 with TRBJ2-1; D might be TRBD2 (6 bases). This CDR3 has 17 amino acids. Germline assignment: CDR1 SGHNT and CDR2 YENEEA. V lost 7 bases to trimming and J lost 4 bases, with 23 bases between them. This CDR3 is CASNRPRGAGLYNEQFF. CDR3 nucleotides: TGTGCCAGCAACCGACCTAGGGGAGCGGGTTTATACAATGAGCAGTTCTTC.

This clonotype appeared a few times. The rearrangement links TRBV6-2 or TRBV6-3 to TRBJ1-1; D remains unclear. CDR3 length equals 12 residues. Trimming shortened V by 6 bases and J by 8 bases, and 13 bases separated the two germline ends. The germline gives CDR1 MNHEY, CDR2 SVGEGT. The CDR3 sequence: CASSYDTGEAFF. In DNA form, the CDR3 reads TGTGCCAGCAGCTACGATACCGGAGAAGCTTTCTTT.

At least ten counts were recorded for this clonotype. The chain joins TRBV12-3 or TRBV12-4 to TRBJ2-3; 7 positions agree with TRBD2. This CDR3 region has 14 residues. V lost 7 bases to trimming and J lost 0 bases; unmatched junction nucleotides: 4. The CDR3 DNA reads TGTGCCAGCAATAGGGACTATAGCACAGATACGCAGTATTTT. Translation: CASNRDYSTDTQYF.

This clonotype was detected ten times or more. The V and J genes are TRBV2 and TRBJ2-1; D gene ambiguous. The V end lost 0 bases, the J end lost 7 bases, and 4 bases lay between the germline ends. The CDR3 has 12 residues. Per germline, CDR1 SNHLY and CDR2 FYNNEI. The CDR3 region is CASSEAGNEQFF. The CDR3 coding sequence is TGTGCCAGCAGTGAAGCAGGGAATGAGCAGTTCTTC.

This clonotype was counted many times. The chain has TRBV6-1 and TRBJ2-7, with 8 bases lining up with TRBD2. With V trimmed by 7 bases and J by 0 bases, 5 bases remained unmatched. This CDR3 has 14 amino acids. From germline, CDR1 is MNHNS and CDR2 SASEGT. CDR3 region: CASKASGYSYEQYF. The CDR3 nucleotides read TGTGCCAGCAAGGCTAGCGGGTACTCCTACGAGCAGTACTTC.

To note about this clonotype: At one end, the junction sequence differs from germline, possibly due to a read error. CDR3 sequence (DNA): TGTGCCACCAGCTTCCGGACAGGGAGGAACACCGGGGGGCTGTTTTTT. Translating gives CATSFRTGRNTGGLFF. This chain uses TRBV15 with TRBJ2-2; TRBD1 matches 8 bases. The CDR3 has 16 residues. Per the germline V gene, CDR1 is LNHNV and CDR2 is YYDKDF (reference sequence).

The chain uses TRBV5-1 and TRBJ1-2; D may be TRBD1 (5 bases). From germline, CDR1 is SGHRS and CDR2 YFSETQ. V was pared by 4 bases and J by 0 bases, with 25 bases between. The CDR3 totals 19 residues. CDR3 loop: CASSPEGYRSRPANYGYTF. Here the CDR3 DNA reads TGCGCCAGCAGCCCTGAAGGATACAGGAGTAGACCAGCTAACTATGGCTACACCTTC.